This TCR beta chain derives from a study of OX40 agonist ivuxolimab in advanced cancers. The CDR3 loop spans 14 amino acids. In germline, CDR1 is SEHNR, CDR2 FQNEAQ (reference sequence). V was shortened by 5 bases and J by 5 bases, with 15 bases between the two germline ends. Method: immunoSEQ multiplex PCR; TCRdb's copy keeps in-frame clones and lacks some. Of some 33,000 clones in the sample, 75% to 95% were seen once. Sequencing was performed on CD4+ or CD8+ T cells sorted from blood, taken in a trial of the OX40 agonist ivuxolimab. The receptor comes from an adult with an advanced solid tumor such as melanoma, head and neck, liver or kidney cancer. The V call is TRBV7-9, the J call TRBJ1-1, with D possibly being TRBD1 (6 bases). The CDR3 is CASSPEGGDTEAFF. The DNA for the CDR3 is TGTGCCAGCAGCCCCGAGGGGGGAGATACTGAAGCTTTCTTT. The full variable domain, with the rest looked up from reference TRBV7-9 and TRBJ1-1, is DTGVSQNPRHKITKRGQNVTFRCDPISEHNRLYWYRQTLGQGPEFLTYFQNEAQLEKSRLLSDRFSAERPKGSFSTLEIQRTEQGDSAMYLCASSPEGGDTEAFFGQGTRLTVV.